The rows below give T cell receptor beta chains drawn from one sample of a study of human T cells and chemical hapten exposure. MiXCR, run by TCRdb on the RACE reads, gives a single entry per CDR3 protein. Counted here are 35,000 to 55,000 distinct CDR3 sequences, 3.7% occurring once; the ten biggest clones make up 5.6%. Sample: whole blood. These receptors came from a human donor in good health. Some clones in this sample may be carry-over from other donors' samples. Each CDR3 is given without its conserved first and last residue. Size values are once, few and many counts, or a class for expanded clones, and some rows have none.

TRBJ1-1 | TRBV5-1 | - | ASSLAQDIMNTEAF
TRBJ1-1 | TRBV30 | many | ARTLMNTEAF
TRBJ1-5 | TRBV28 | few | ASSSQTGVGGQPQH
TRBJ1-1 | TRBV7-2 | many | ASSLVRLQPGTEAF
TRBJ2-3 | TRBV28 | few | ASSSSLAGGHTDTQY
TRBJ1-5 | TRBV6-1 | many | ASSQDGGYNQPQH
TRBJ2-2 | TRBV29-1 | few | SVRENTGELF
TRBJ1-2 | TRBV5-1 | few | ASSFGTGSLGYT
TRBJ2-2 | TRBV29-1 | few | SVDLASTGELF
TRBJ2-7 | TRBV7-9 | - | ASSSHPRAGDYEQY
TRBJ2-3 | TRBV10-3 | many | AISDSAGGFTDTQY
TRBJ2-7 | TRBV28 | many | ASSLLPPDRGEQY
TRBJ1-2 | TRBV28 | few | ASRGQGYGYT
TRBJ2-1 | TRBV29-1 | many | SGAEQGPRRNEQF
TRBJ2-1 | TRBV4-1 | - | ASSRVTSGSANEQF
TRBJ2-7 | TRBV10-3 | many | AISESVSSYEQY
TRBJ2-7 | TRBV3-1 | many | ASSQARGGEQY